Each of the 19 T cell receptor beta chains below was sequenced from the same sample in a study of blood T cell repertoires in COVID-19. TCRdb's copy holds only in-frame clones and misses some; the assay was immunoSEQ multiplex PCR. Of over 300,000 clones listed, 89% were seen once; the top ten hold 0.95% to 1.5%. Sequenced input: peripheral blood. These receptors all stem from a man in his forties with acute or convalescent COVID-19.

The chain combines TRBV4-2 with TRBJ2-7; 7 bases are a match to TRBD2. Germline V gene lookup returns CDR1 LGHNA and CDR2 YNFKEQ. The CDR3 runs to 15 residues. V shed 4 bases and J 1 base; nucleotides not matched to a gene: 7. The CDR3 DNA sequence: TGTGCCAGCAGCCCCCGGACTAGATCTTCCTACGAGCAGTACTTC. Translation gives CASSPRTRSSYEQYF.

This rearrangement joins TRBV3-1 (or the pseudogene TRBV3-2) to TRBJ1-3; D uncertain. The CDR3 spans 13 residues. Germline CDR1 reads LGHDT; CDR2 reads YNNKEL (reference sequence). V shed 2 bases and J shed 1 base, with 3 bases lying between them. The CDR3 region has the DNA TGTGCCAGCAGCCAAACTTCTGGAAACACCATATATTTT. This translates into CASSQTSGNTIYF.

The chain combines TRBV28 with TRBJ1-1; 8 bases map to TRBD1. The germline gives CDR1 MDHEN, CDR2 SYDVKM. The V segment lost 3 bases and the J segment 6 bases; nucleotides outside the gene matches: 9. The CDR3 has 15 amino acids. The CDR3: CASSFLTGQGPEAFF. The DNA for the CDR3 is TGTGCCAGCAGTTTTCTCACCGGACAGGGTCCTGAAGCTTTCTTT.

The chain employs TRBV5-4 and TRBJ2-7; 11 bases are shared with TRBD2. The CDR3 spans 15 residues. Per germline, CDR1 SGHNT and CDR2 YYREEE (reference sequence). The V and J ends lost 2 bases and 2 bases, in that order; junction bases with no gene match: 3. CDR3 in DNA: TGTGCCAGCAGCTTAGGGACTAGCGGCCCCTACGAGCAGTACTTC. The encoded protein is CASSLGTSGPYEQYF.

This sequence joins TRBV5-4 and TRBJ1-1; D is ambiguous. Germline V gives CDR1 SGHNT, CDR2 YYREEE (reference sequence). The V end was cut by 1 base, the J end by 6 bases, with 10 bases between. This CDR3 spans 13 amino acids. CDR3 region: CASSLFPEAEAFF. CDR3 DNA sequence: TGTGCCAGCAGCTTGTTTCCAGAGGCTGAAGCTTTCTTT.

The rearrangement uses TRBV6-5 and TRBJ2-3, with TRBD1 identical over 9 bases. Trimming removed 4 bases from V and 3 bases from J; junction bases left unmatched: 2. CDR3 length: 14 amino acids. Germline V gives CDR1 MNHEY, CDR2 SVGAGI. Here the CDR3 reads CASSWGQGTDTQYF. The CDR3 nucleotides read TGTGCCAGCAGTTGGGGACAGGGAACAGATACGCAGTATTTT.

The genes are TRBV24-1 and TRBJ1-1, with 11 nucleotides matching TRBD1. Germline trimming cut 8 bases from V and 3 bases from J; bases unmatched to any gene: 1. The V gene's germline CDR1 is KGHDR and CDR2 SFDVKD. This CDR3 is built from 13 residues. CDR3 nucleotide sequence: TGTGCCACCATGGGACAGGGGGACACTGAAGCTTTCTTT. Encoded protein: CATMGQGDTEAFF.

The rearrangement uses TRBV11-2 and TRBJ2-1, with a weak D call TRBD2 (6 bases). CDR3 length: 16 residues. CDR1 and CDR2 from the germline V gene are SGHAT and FQNNGV. V gave up 1 base and J gave up 4 bases, with 14 bases separating them. For the CDR3, the DNA is TGTGCCAGCAGCTTAGGCGGGGAGTCTTATTACAATGAGCAGTTCTTC. This gives the protein CASSLGGESYYNEQFF.

The V and J genes are TRBV30 and TRBJ2-3, with D possibly matching TRBD1 (6 bases). CDR1 and CDR2 from the germline V gene are GTSNPN and SVGIG (reference sequence). The V end lost 1 base, the J end lost 6 bases, and 8 bases lay between the germline ends. This CDR3 is 12 amino acids long. CDR3 nucleotides: TGTGCCTGGAGTGCGAGGGGGGATACGCAGTATTTT. It yields the protein CAWSARGDTQYF.

This clone came up once. The J gene is TRBJ1-6, the V gene TRBV13; D gene ambiguous. Per the germline V gene, CDR1 is PRHDT and CDR2 is FYEKMQ (reference sequence). The CDR3 is 13 amino acids. V shed 4 bases and J shed 10 bases, with 11 bases lying between them. The CDR3 region has the DNA TGTGCCAGCAGCTCCAAGGCGGGCTCACCCCTCCACTTT. It translates to CASSSKAGSPLHF.

V usage is TRBV7-6 and J usage is TRBJ2-2; 11 positions agree with TRBD2. The V gene's germline CDR1 is SGHVS and CDR2 FNYEAQ. With 2 bases clipped from V and 1 base from J, the junction kept 3 bases outside the gene matches. The CDR3 runs 17 residues. CDR3 sequence (DNA): TGTGCCAGCAGCTTATCCCTAGCGGGGGGGAACACCGGGGAGCTGTTTTTT. It translates to CASSLSLAGGNTGELFF. The variable domain in full, with the rest retrieved from reference TRBV7-6 and TRBJ2-2, is GAGVSQSPRYKVTKRGQDVALRCDPISGHVSLYWYRQALGQGPEFLTYFNYEAQQDKSGLPNDRFSAERPEGSISTLTIQRTEQRDSAMYRCASSLSLAGGNTGELFFGEGSRLTVL.

The chain recombines TRBV14 with TRBJ1-2; TRBD1 matches at 8 bases. Germline-derived CDR1 and CDR2 are SGHDN and FVKESK. The CDR3 totals 15 residues. The trim removed 1 base at V and 2 bases at J, leaving 3 bases unmatched. The CDR3: CASSQVTGGNYGYTF. The CDR3 region has the DNA TGTGCCAGCAGCCAAGTCACAGGGGGGAACTATGGCTACACCTTC.

V gene TRBV3-1 (or the pseudogene TRBV3-2) combines with J gene TRBJ2-1; 9 positions match TRBD1. CDR1 is LGHDT, CDR2 YNNKEL, per germline (reference sequence). V shed 4 bases, J shed 6 bases, and the junction held 16 bases outside the gene matches. This CDR3 is built from 18 residues. CDR3 sequence reads: CASSLTPWGTGSGNEQFF. CDR3 DNA sequence: TGTGCCAGCAGCCTTACGCCCTGGGGGACAGGGAGCGGCAATGAGCAGTTCTTC.

The chain is built from TRBV19 and TRBJ1-4, with D maybe TRBD1 (6 bases). The germline V and J ends were trimmed by 4 bases and 3 bases, with 12 bases remaining between them. This CDR3 has 15 residues. CDR1 and CDR2 from the germline V gene are LNHDA and SQIVND (reference sequence). For the CDR3, the DNA is TGTGCCAGTAGTACTTTGGACAGCGCTAATGAAAAACTGTTTTTT. This codes for CASSTLDSANEKLFF.

V gene TRBV27 combines with J gene TRBJ2-7, with 11 bases that match TRBD2. J gave up 7 bases and V 3 bases, and 5 bases lay outside the gene matches. This CDR3 spans 14 amino acids. The germline V gene encodes CDR1 MNHEY and CDR2 SMNVEV (reference sequence). CDR3 coding DNA: TGTGCCAGCAGTTTTAGCGGGGGGGCGTGGGAGCAGTACTTC. It translates to CASSFSGGAWEQYF.

Here the CDR3 reads CASSYPRTGDHGYTF. The CDR3 nucleotides read TGTGCCAGCAGCTATCCTAGGACAGGGGATCATGGCTACACCTTC. This chain links TRBV5-4 with TRBJ1-2; TRBD1 aligns across 9 bases. V was pared by 3 bases and J by 6 bases, with 9 bases of the junction left unmatched. The CDR3 spans 15 residues. Per germline, CDR1 SGHNT and CDR2 YYREEE (reference sequence).

This chain uses TRBV6-4 with TRBJ2-2, with D possibly matching TRBD1 (5 bases). The germline gives CDR1 MRHNA, CDR2 SNTAGT. V lost 4 bases and J 0 bases, leaving 12 bases between the germline ends. The CDR3 has 16 amino acids. The CDR3 is CASSVNRLPNTGELFF. Written as DNA, the CDR3 is TGTGCCAGCAGTGTCAACAGGTTACCGAACACCGGGGAGCTGTTTTTT.

The rearrangement links TRBV6-5 to TRBJ2-1; 9 bases line up with TRBD2. CDR3 length equals 15 residues. Trimming removed 2 bases from V and 2 bases from J; junction bases left unmatched: 1. CDR1 is MNHEY and CDR2 is SVGAGI in the germline V gene. The CDR3 region is CASSYRLAAYNEQFF. The CDR3 nucleotides read TGTGCCAGCAGTTACCGACTAGCGGCCTACAATGAGCAGTTCTTC.

This chain uses TRBV28 with TRBJ1-5, with 8 positions matching TRBD1. V was pared by 8 bases and J by 6 bases, with 3 bases of the junction left unmatched. CDR1 is MDHEN, CDR2 SYDVKM, per germline. The CDR3 spans 12 residues. CDR3 amino acids: CASRTGSQPQHF. CDR3 sequence (DNA): TGTGCCAGCCGGACAGGGAGTCAGCCCCAGCATTTT. Full variable domain (outside the CDR3, taken from reference TRBV28 and TRBJ1-5): DVKVTQSSRYLVKRTGEKVFLECVQDMDHENMFWYRQDPGLGLRLIYFSYDVKMKEKGDIPEGYSVSREKKERFSLILESASTNQTSMYLCASRTGSQPQHFGDGTRLSIL.